Listed below are T cell receptor beta chains from one sample, sequenced in a study of blood T cell repertoires in COVID-19. This table comes from immunoSEQ multiplex PCR, and its TCRdb copy is limited to in-frame clones, with some not included. The repertoire consists of approximately 200,000 clones, with approximately 87% occurring once and the leading ten covering approximately 6.2%. The sample comprised peripheral blood. The receptor source for this set is a man in his 60s who had recovered from COVID-19. The CDR3 runs from the conserved cysteine through the conserved F or W. Each record gives: V gene, J gene, clone size, D gene, CDR3 protein, CDR3 DNA. A D gene is named only where the DNA matches it firmly. Not every row has a clone size; where given, it reads once, few, many or a size class.

TRBV27	TRBJ2-7	NA	TRBD2	CASSWSGTSGSYEQYF	TGTGCCAGCAGTTGGTCCGGGACTAGCGGTTCCTACGAGCAGTACTTC
TRBV21-1	TRBJ2-5	NA	NA	CASSRPSGQETQYF	TGTGCCAGCAGCAGGCCTAGCGGGCAAGAGACCCAGTACTTC
TRBV19	TRBJ1-2	few	TRBD1	CASSLMGQDFYGYTF	TGTGCCAGTAGTCTTATGGGACAGGACTTCTATGGCTACACCTTC
TRBV4-1	TRBJ2-7	NA	TRBD2	CASSQETSGRSEQYF	TGCGCCAGCAGCCAAGAAACTAGCGGGAGATCCGAGCAGTACTTC
TRBV27	TRBJ2-7	NA	NA	CASSSHRPSYEQYF	TGTGCCAGCAGTTCGCACAGGCCTTCCTACGAGCAGTACTTC
TRBV24-1	TRBJ2-3	NA	TRBD1	CATSDPGTGGRSYTQYF	TGTGCCACCAGTGACCCTGGGACAGGGGGCCGATCATATACGCAGTATTTT
TRBV6-5	TRBJ1-2	NA	TRBD1	CASSYSGQGALGYTF	TGTGCCAGCAGTTACTCGGGACAGGGGGCGCTTGGCTACACCTTC
TRBV18	TRBJ1-2	NA	NA	CASSPTRDPLGYGYTF	TGTGCCAGCTCACCTACGCGGGACCCGCTGGGCTATGGCTACACCTTC
TRBV7-2	TRBJ2-3	once	NA	CASSRGWDTQYF	TGTGCCAGCAGCCGGGGGTGGGATACGCAGTATTTT
TRBV24-1	TRBJ2-5	NA	TRBD1	CATSETGTGDQETQYF	TGTGCCACCAGTGAGACCGGGACAGGGGACCAAGAGACCCAGTACTTC
TRBV5-1	TRBJ2-7	NA	TRBD1	CASSGGQLKYEQYF	TGCGCCAGCAGCGGGGGACAGCTAAAGTACGAGCAGTACTTC
TRBV7-2	TRBJ2-3	NA	NA	CASSLNSYTDTQYF	TGTGCCAGCAGCTTGAACAGCTACACAGATACGCAGTATTTT
TRBV30	TRBJ2-1	once	TRBD2	CAWGLAGGRGVGQFF	TGTGCCTGGGGACTAGCGGGGGGCCGGGGGGTGGGGCAGTTCTTC
TRBV24-1	TRBJ2-1	NA	NA	CATSDVAVGTYNEQFF	TGTGCCACCAGTGATGTAGCGGTAGGTACCTACAATGAGCAGTTCTTC
TRBV30	TRBJ1-1	NA	NA	CAWDGGGTEAFF	TGTGCCTGGGACGGGGGAGGTACTGAAGCTTTCTTT
TRBV6-4	TRBJ1-5	once	NA	CASSEGEYQPQHF	TGTGCCAGCAGTGAAGGAGAATATCAGCCCCAGCATTTT
TRBV6-5	TRBJ2-7	NA	NA	CASSYSIGGAYEQYF	TGTGCCAGCAGTTACTCGATAGGGGGAGCCTACGAGCAGTACTTC
TRBV6-2/TRBV6-3	TRBJ1-2	once	TRBD1	CASSYTLQGTGGYTF	TGTGCCAGCAGTTACACGCTACAGGGGACGGGCGGCTACACCTTC
TRBV24-1	TRBJ2-5	NA	NA	CATSDKDRQETQYF	TGTGCCACCAGTGATAAGGACAGACAAGAGACCCAGTACTTC
TRBV5-6	TRBJ2-2	NA	TRBD1	CASRNLGGAELFF	TGTGCCAGCAGAAATTTAGGGGGCGCGGAGCTGTTTTTT
TRBV19	TRBJ1-3	NA	NA	CASSTDGVRSSGNTIYF	TGTGCCAGTAGTACTGACGGAGTCCGGAGCTCTGGAAACACCATATATTTT
TRBV7-3	TRBJ2-2	NA	NA	CASSPSEVTGELFF	TGTGCCAGCAGCCCTTCAGAAGTAACCGGGGAGCTGTTTTTT
TRBV20-1	TRBJ2-7	NA	TRBD2	CSASSGRNSYEQYF	TGCAGTGCTAGTAGCGGGAGGAACTCCTACGAGCAGTACTTC
TRBV11-3	TRBJ1-1	NA	NA	CASSSPRASNTEAFF	TGTGCCAGCAGCTCACCGAGGGCCTCGAACACTGAAGCTTTCTTT
TRBV2	TRBJ2-2	NA	NA	CASKGERNTGELFF	TGTGCCAGCAAGGGGGAGAGGAACACCGGGGAGCTGTTTTTT
TRBV7-6	TRBJ1-1	NA	NA	CASSSIRQGPAEAFF	TGTGCCAGCAGCTCCATTCGTCAGGGCCCTGCTGAAGCTTTCTTT
TRBV5-6	TRBJ1-2	NA	TRBD1	CASSPGQTHGYTF	TGTGCCAGCAGCCCGGGACAGACCCATGGCTACACCTTC
TRBV9	TRBJ2-5	NA	NA	CASSVFSGGRETQYF	TGTGCCAGCAGCGTATTTTCCGGGGGGCGCGAGACCCAGTACTTC
TRBV7-2	TRBJ2-5	once	NA	CASSLGRTQYF	TGTGCCAGCAGCTTAGGGAGGACCCAGTACTTC
TRBV11-1	TRBJ2-1	NA	TRBD1	CASSSGQGGYNEQFF	TGTGCCAGCAGCTCGGGACAGGGAGGTTACAATGAGCAGTTCTTC
TRBV5-4	TRBJ1-4	NA	NA	CASSFTGNADEKLFF	TGTGCCAGCAGCTTTACCGGGAACGCTGATGAAAAACTGTTTTTT
TRBV3-1/TRBV3-2	TRBJ2-1	NA	NA	CASSPIHNEQFF	TGTGCCAGCAGCCCCATTCACAATGAGCAGTTCTTC